The rows below give T cell receptor beta chains drawn from one sample of a study of shared clonotypes between healthy human individuals. The repertoire was sequenced with immunoSEQ multiplex PCR; TCRdb's copy has only in-frame clones and lacks some. The table includes roughly 720,000 clones, less than 95% detected once. Sequences were obtained from memory CD8+ T cells from PBMCs. These receptors came from a man aged 18 to 29 in good health. Some clones in this sample may be carry-over from other donors' samples. Each CDR3 is given with its conserved first and last residue. The D gene is left open where the match is weak. Clone size appears in some rows only: once, few, many, or a class for an expanded clone.

v_gene,abundance,d_gene,len,j_gene,CDR3nt,CDR3aa
TRBV5-1,NA,NA,11,TRBJ1-1,TGCGCCAGCAGCCGCGGCTGGGAAGCTTTCTTT,CASSRGWEAFF
TRBV28,NA,NA,15,TRBJ2-1,TGTGCCAGCAGTTGGCACAGAAGCTCCTACAATGAGCAGTTCTTC,CASSWHRSSYNEQFF
TRBV2,once,TRBD2,14,TRBJ2-1,TGTGCCAGCCAGGGAGAGCGGGATTACAATGAGCAGTTCTTC,CASQGERDYNEQFF
TRBV27,NA,NA,12,TRBJ2-7,TGTGCCACCAGGGCTAAAGACTACGAGCAGTACTTC,CATRAKDYEQYF
TRBV28,NA,NA,13,TRBJ1-5,TGTGCCAGCAGTTTAGGATGGGATCAGCCCCAGCATTTT,CASSLGWDQPQHF
TRBV6-6,NA,TRBD1,14,TRBJ2-7,TGTGCCAGCAGTTTCGGACAGGGGTGGTCCGAGCAGTACTTC,CASSFGQGWSEQYF
TRBV25-1,NA,NA,14,TRBJ1-5,TGTGCCAGCAGTGAATTTGACATTGATCAGCCCCAGCATTTT,CASSEFDIDQPQHF
TRBV19,NA,NA,14,TRBJ2-7,TGTGCCAGTAGTATGGCAGGGGCCTCCTACGAGCAGTACTTC,CASSMAGASYEQYF
TRBV4-1,NA,NA,15,TRBJ1-5,TGCGCCAGCAGCCAAGTTTCCATGGGCAATCAGCCCCAGCATTTT,CASSQVSMGNQPQHF
TRBV7-9,NA,NA,17,TRBJ1-2,TGTGCCAGCAGCCTTAATGTCCTGAGGGCAGAGGACTATGGCTACACCTTC,CASSLNVLRAEDYGYTF
TRBV30,NA,TRBD1,14,TRBJ1-3,TGTGCCTGGAGAGAAACAGGGGGCGGTGGTACCATATATTTT,CAWRETGGGGTIYF
TRBV5-1,NA,NA,13,TRBJ2-7,TGCGCCAGCAGCTTGGCTAGCCGGAGGGAGCAGTACTTC,CASSLASRREQYF
TRBV28,NA,TRBD2,14,TRBJ2-7,TGTGCCAGCAGTTTATGGGGCGGGAGGGACGAGCAGTACTTC,CASSLWGGRDEQYF
TRBV19,NA,NA,15,TRBJ1-5,TGTGCCAGTAGTATTTTGGGTGGCAGCAATCAGCCCCAGCATTTT,CASSILGGSNQPQHF
TRBV5-6,NA,TRBD1,14,TRBJ1-1,TGTGCCAGCAGCCGGACAGGGGGAAACACTGAAGCTTTCTTT,CASSRTGGNTEAFF
TRBV12-5,NA,NA,15,TRBJ1-2,TGTGCTAGTGGTTTTGGGGGGGCTTTGAGCTATGGCTACACCTTC,CASGFGGALSYGYTF
TRBV7-9,NA,NA,14,TRBJ2-7,TGTGCCAGCAGCTTAGAGGGGTGGGCGGACGAGCAGTACTTC,CASSLEGWADEQYF
TRBV28,NA,NA,16,TRBJ2-3,TGTGCCAGCAGTTTAGCCCCGGCGGAGTACTCAGATACGCAGTATTTT,CASSLAPAEYSDTQYF
TRBV9,NA,NA,15,TRBJ2-7,TGTGCCAGCAGCGTAGGAGGGGACCCCCCCAACGAGCAGTACTTC,CASSVGGDPPNEQYF
TRBV28,NA,NA,15,TRBJ1-3,TGTGCCAGCAGTTATGGACAGTTCTCTGGAAACACCATATATTTT,CASSYGQFSGNTIYF
TRBV6-5,NA,NA,13,TRBJ1-2,TGTGCCAGCGTGGGGGGGGCTAACTATGGCTACACCTTC,CASVGGANYGYTF
TRBV5-1,NA,NA,20,TRBJ2-2,TGCGCCAGCAGCTTGGGACTTTTTCGACTCCCCGTGAGTAACACCGGGGAGCTGTTTTTT,CASSLGLFRLPVSNTGELFF
TRBV4-2,NA,TRBD2,17,TRBJ2-4,TGTGCCAGCAGCCCCCCGGGAGGGCGCGGGCCCAAAAACATTCAGTACTTC,CASSPPGGRGPKNIQYF
TRBV30,NA,NA,15,TRBJ1-6,TGTGCCTGGCGGTTCGGGACGGTGAATAATTCACCCCTCCACTTT,CAWRFGTVNNSPLHF
TRBV4-1,NA,TRBD1,16,TRBJ1-6,TGCGCCAGCAGCCAACGCAGGGGGGTGAATAATTCACCCCTCCACTTT,CASSQRRGVNNSPLHF
TRBV10-3,NA,NA,13,TRBJ1-1,TGTGCCATCAGTGAAGGGGGATCTGCTGAAGCTTTCTTT,CAISEGGSAEAFF
TRBV7-9,NA,NA,16,TRBJ2-1,TGTGCCAGCAGCCCCCCTACAGGGAGCTCCTACAATGAGCAGTTCTTC,CASSPPTGSSYNEQFF
TRBV2,once,NA,13,TRBJ2-7,TGTGCCAGCAGTCCGGGGACTTCCTACGAGCAGTACTTC,CASSPGTSYEQYF
TRBV14,NA,TRBD1,14,TRBJ2-1,TGTGCCAGCAGCCCATCCCGACAGGGTAATGAGCAGTTCTTC,CASSPSRQGNEQFF
TRBV7-9,few,TRBD2,15,TRBJ2-7,TGTGCCAGCAGCCAAGAAGCGGGAGGCTCCTACGAGCAGTACTTC,CASSQEAGGSYEQYF
TRBV7-2,once,NA,15,TRBJ1-3,TGTGCCAGCGCGAGCAGAGGGCCTTATGGAAACACCATATATTTT,CASASRGPYGNTIYF
TRBV6-5,once,NA,15,TRBJ2-1,TGTGCCAGCAGTTATGGGGGGTTTTCCTACAATGAGCAGTTCTTC,CASSYGGFSYNEQFF
TRBV25-1,once,TRBD2,15,TRBJ2-1,TGTGCCAGCAGTGAAGTGGCTAGCGGGTACAATGAGCAGTTCTTC,CASSEVASGYNEQFF
TRBV29-1,NA,NA,12,TRBJ1-1,TGCAGCGTTGTACGAGTGAACACTGAAGCTTTCTTT,CSVVRVNTEAFF
TRBV27,NA,TRBD2,15,TRBJ2-1,TGTGCCAGCAGTTCCAGACTAGCCGGGCGAAATGAGCAGTTCTTC,CASSSRLAGRNEQFF
TRBV28,NA,NA,16,TRBJ1-1,TGTGCCAGCAGCCCCAGGGGCCTCGCAGCCTGGGCTGAAGCTTTCTTT,CASSPRGLAAWAEAFF
TRBV2,once,NA,13,TRBJ1-2,TGTGCCAGCAGTGCCAGTCGGGGGGTTGGCTACACCTTC,CASSASRGVGYTF
TRBV27,NA,NA,13,TRBJ2-7,TGTGCCAGCAGTTTAGGCTTCGGGTCCGAGCAGTACTTC,CASSLGFGSEQYF
TRBV30,NA,TRBD1,15,TRBJ1-5,TGTGCCTGGAGTGGAGGGACAGCTAGCAATCAGCCCCAGCATTTT,CAWSGGTASNQPQHF
TRBV9,few,TRBD2,16,TRBJ2-7,TGTGCCAGCAGCGGGGCCCCGGGGACTAGCTTCCGCGAGCAGTACTTC,CASSGAPGTSFREQYF
TRBV19,NA,NA,14,TRBJ2-7,TGTGCCAGTAGGGGGGCGGGACAGCCCTACGAGCAGTACTTC,CASRGAGQPYEQYF
TRBV4-2,NA,NA,13,TRBJ1-2,TGTGCCAGCAGCCCAAGGACGAGTCTAGGCTACACCTTC,CASSPRTSLGYTF
TRBV28,NA,NA,12,TRBJ1-1,TGTGCCAGCAGTCTCGGAGGGGCTGAAGCTTTCTTT,CASSLGGAEAFF
TRBV5-5,NA,NA,15,TRBJ2-1,TGTGCCAGCAGAAATACTACCGACTCCTACAATGAGCAGTTCTTC,CASRNTTDSYNEQFF
TRBV10-3,NA,NA,14,TRBJ1-2,TGTGCCATCAGTGAGCCTAAAACAGGGTTTGGCTACACCTTC,CAISEPKTGFGYTF
TRBV27,NA,TRBD2,16,TRBJ2-7,TGTGCCAGCAGTTTATGGACTAGCGGGAGGAGGTACGAGCAGTACTTC,CASSLWTSGRRYEQYF
TRBV4-2,NA,NA,17,TRBJ1-2,TGTGCCAGCAGCCACACCCGACTCACACTTACGGATTATGGCTACACCTTC,CASSHTRLTLTDYGYTF